The 10 T cell receptor beta chains in this list originate from one sample, sequenced in a study of metastatic and nonmetastatic thyroid tumors. Patients had received no treatment of any kind before thyroid surgery. TCRdb ran MiXCR on the PCR reads. The table includes around 20,000 clones, roughly 14% detected once. The sequenced sample was tumor tissue. Receptors were obtained from a female donor with papillary thyroid cancer or a benign thyroid nodule (not recorded which). Some clones in this sample may be carry-over from other donors' samples.

This clone was counted between two and nine times. J is TRBJ2-2 and V is TRBV6-4, with 10 bases fitting TRBD1. The germline CDR1 and CDR2 sequences are MRHNA and SNTAGT. The CDR3 covers 14 residues. The V gene end was trimmed by 6 bases and the J gene end by 3 bases; junction bases not matched to a gene: 1. The CDR3 protein is CASRGQGDTGELFF. CDR3 nucleotide sequence: TGTGCCAGCAGAGGACAGGGGGACACCGGGGAGCTGTTTTTT.

This clone was recorded many times. V is TRBV20-1 and J is TRBJ2-1, with D perhaps given as TRBD1 or TRBD2 (6 bases each). Germline values: CDR1 DFQATT, CDR2 SNEGSKA (reference sequence). V was pared by 6 bases and J by 4 bases, with 16 bases between. The length of the CDR3 is 14 residues. The CDR3 loop reads CSAGAGRDYNEQFF. The CDR3 DNA reads TGCAGTGCGGGGGCGGGGAGAGATTACAATGAGCAGTTCTTC.

At least ten counts were recorded for this clone. This chain joins TRBV29-1 and TRBJ2-1, with D possibly being TRBD1 (5 bases). Germline V gene lookup returns CDR1 SQVTM and CDR2 ANQGSEA. V shed 1 base and J shed 15 bases, with 13 bases lying between them. The CDR3 is 11 amino acids. In DNA, the CDR3 is TGCAGCGTTGAAGGGGCCAGGGCTGCGTTCTTC. It yields the protein CSVEGARAAFF.

The chain employs TRBV9 and TRBJ2-1, with D perhaps TRBD2 (6 bases). CDR3 length equals 16 residues. The V end lost 6 bases, the J end lost 0 bases, and 16 bases lay between the germline ends. CDR1 and CDR2 from the germline V gene are SGDLS and YYNGEE. The CDR3 DNA follows: TGTGCCAGCATCGCAGGCGGGGCCCCCTCCTACAATGAGCAGTTCTTC. Its protein is CASIAGGAPSYNEQFF.

This clone was detected a few times. The rearrangement joins TRBV6-5 to TRBJ1-4; the D is unclear. Germline CDR1 is MNHEY and CDR2 is SVGAGI. The V and J ends lost 0 bases and 8 bases respectively, with 7 bases between them. The CDR3 spans 13 residues. The CDR3 here is CASSYSPREKLFF. Written as DNA, the CDR3 is TGTGCCAGCAGTTACTCCCCGAGGGAAAAACTGTTTTTT.

This clone appeared many times. It may be a read error: a sequence one base away is much more abundant. This chain links TRBV11-2 with TRBJ2-7; D is unresolved. Germline CDR1 is SGHAT and CDR2 is FQNNGV. This CDR3 spans 14 amino acids. The chain's CDR3 is CASSLSRSSDEQYF. The CDR3 DNA reads TGTGCCAGCAGTTTATCCAGGAGCTCCGACGAGCAGTACTTC.

This clone was detected many times. The J gene is TRBJ2-3, the V gene TRBV12-3 or TRBV12-4; no clear D. The CDR3 covers 16 residues. V dropped 2 bases and J dropped 2 bases, with 14 bases sitting between them. CDR3 amino acids: CASSLYGGEFTDTQYF. As DNA, the CDR3 is TGTGCCAGCAGTTTATATGGTGGTGAATTCACAGATACGCAGTATTTT.

This clone was recorded at least ten times. The rearrangement links TRBV10-2 to TRBJ2-1; D possibly corresponds to TRBD1 (5 bases). This CDR3 has 12 amino acids. CDR1 and CDR2 (germline): WSHSY, SAAADI. The ends were cut back, 4 bases at V and 5 bases at J, with 6 bases in the middle. The CDR3 sequence: CASSGTHNEQFF. The CDR3 region has the DNA TGCGCCAGCAGTGGGACACACAATGAGCAGTTCTTC.

This clone was found a few times. This chain uses TRBV6-1 with TRBJ2-7, with 8 bases aligning to TRBD2. The ends lost 5 bases at V and 6 bases at J; junction bases unmatched: 9. Germline V gene sequence: CDR1 MNHNS, CDR2 SASEGT. The CDR3 contains 14 residues. The CDR3, as DNA: TGTGCCAGCAGTCCCTTAGCGGGATCAGTCGAGCAGTACTTC. It yields the protein CASSPLAGSVEQYF.

This clone was found many times. The rearrangement uses TRBV30 and TRBJ1-2; D is uncertain. Germline CDR1 and CDR2: GTSNPN and SVGIG (reference sequence). CDR3 length: 12 amino acids. Trimming shortened V by 6 bases and J by 1 base, and 9 bases separated the two germline ends. The CDR3 coding sequence is TGTGCCTGTACAACGGGTAACTATGGCTACACCTTC. This codes for CACTTGNYGYTF.